This T cell receptor (beta chain) appears in the sequencing data of a study of blood T cell repertoires in COVID-19 (dated by TCRdb to the early 2020s). Some background on the complete study: The collaborator samples originated in the United States, Italy and Spain and spanned the acute and convalescent phases of COVID-19. The samples were drawn from two sources: the first 160 participants of the ongoing ImmuneRACE study, and 950 to 1,500 subjects contributed by 6 global collaborators. Sample metadata almost always included a de-identified subject ID, COVID-19 status, age in years and sex. The material from the prospective study consisted of cDNA or gDNA derived from T cells, B-cell-depleted T cells, or PBMCs. A freely available public database, intended as a resource for researchers studying the immune response to SARS-CoV-2, is where the repertoires were released. Deeply sampled blood TCRbeta repertoires from subjects exposed to, actively infected with, or recovered from COVID-19 were included in the dataset. Where available, HLA class I and class II types were obtained from metadata supplied by the sample provider rather than from assay-based typing. Points the paper makes about the study in general: Clinical and demographic metadata were provided uncurated, with the amount varying by source and participant.

TCRbeta CDR3 regions were amplified from genomic DNA using the immunoSEQ Assay, a bias-controlled multiplex PCR. The authors' pipeline ran thus. The number of nucleated cells in each sample was estimated by amplification of reference gene primers within the assay. To quantify the absolute abundance of each unique TCRbeta CDR3 rearrangement, sequence reads were collapsed and filtered. Productive Simpson clonality was computed per sample as the square root of Simpson's diversity index over productive rearrangements. Held by TCRdb, this immuneACCESS table contains in-frame sequences only and omits some clones. Under half of the omission traces to an unresolved V gene where checked; the cause of the rest is unknown. Clone size and the V and J calls come from that table; the DNA yielded D and trimming. The sample includes fewer than 350,000 clones, with around 90% observed a single time. 6.5% to 8% of the sample is in the top ten clones.

This clone has just one count. The specificity of this receptor is unknown. Base qualities are not provided; no much larger clone lies one nucleotide away. In Seattle, one collaborating source enrolled patients while the infection was active and tracked those patients longitudinally over the course of disease. Each collaborating institution followed its own protocols to collect whole blood in K2EDTA tubes. Collaborator samples were shipped for TCRbeta analysis as frozen whole blood, isolated PBMCs, or DNA extracted from either sample type. Between the V and J ends, shortened by 0 bases and 2 bases respectively, the junction contains 10 bases. Including the terminal cysteine and phenylalanine, the CDR3 comprises 15 residues. Only the CDR3 part of the read is kept: 45 bases, read in frame from the first base. CDR1 and CDR2, looked up from the germline V gene (reference sequence), are LNHNV and YYDKDF.

The sample was peripheral blood. This sequence uses TRBV15 and TRBJ1-1; TRBD1 is a weak D gene call, 5 bases matching. The sequence was collected from a woman in her twenties or thirties with COVID-19, enrolled during active disease. This receptor carries the CDR3 CATSRDPGLNTEAFF. The nucleotides are TGTGCCACCAGCAGAGATCCGGGACTTAACACTGAAGCTTTCTTT.